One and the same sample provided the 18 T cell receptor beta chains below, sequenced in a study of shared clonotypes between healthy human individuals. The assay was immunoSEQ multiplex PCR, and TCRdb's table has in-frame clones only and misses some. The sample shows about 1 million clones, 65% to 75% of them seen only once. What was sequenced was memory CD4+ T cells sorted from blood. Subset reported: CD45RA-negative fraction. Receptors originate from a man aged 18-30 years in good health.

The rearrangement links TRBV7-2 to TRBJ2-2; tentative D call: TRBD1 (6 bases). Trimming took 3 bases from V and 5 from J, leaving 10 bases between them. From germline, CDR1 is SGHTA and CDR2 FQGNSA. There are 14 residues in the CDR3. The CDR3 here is CASSFYTGTGELFF. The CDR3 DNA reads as TGTGCCAGCAGCTTCTATACAGGGACCGGGGAGCTGTTTTTT.

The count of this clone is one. The CDR3: CASSSGQGAGDGYTF. DNA of the CDR3: TGTGCCAGCAGCTCGGGACAGGGGGCGGGCGATGGCTACACCTTC. This sequence joins TRBV7-9 and TRBJ1-2; 12 bases are shared with TRBD1. CDR3 length: 15 residues. V lost 4 bases and J lost 6; bases outside the gene matches: 6. In germline, CDR1 is SEHNR, CDR2 FQNEAQ (reference sequence).

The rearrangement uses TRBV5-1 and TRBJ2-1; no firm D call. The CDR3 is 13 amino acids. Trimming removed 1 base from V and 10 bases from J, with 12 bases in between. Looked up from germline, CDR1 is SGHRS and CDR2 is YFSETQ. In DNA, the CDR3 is TGCGCCAGCAGCTTGTACTCCGCGCTAGAGCAGTTCTTC. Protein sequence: CASSLYSALEQFF.

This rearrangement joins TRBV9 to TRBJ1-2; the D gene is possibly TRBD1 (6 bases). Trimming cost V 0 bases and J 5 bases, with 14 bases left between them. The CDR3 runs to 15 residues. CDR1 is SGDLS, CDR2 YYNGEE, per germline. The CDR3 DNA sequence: TGTGCCAGCAGCGTAGGGGACAAGGAGACTTATGGCTACACCTTC. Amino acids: CASSVGDKETYGYTF.

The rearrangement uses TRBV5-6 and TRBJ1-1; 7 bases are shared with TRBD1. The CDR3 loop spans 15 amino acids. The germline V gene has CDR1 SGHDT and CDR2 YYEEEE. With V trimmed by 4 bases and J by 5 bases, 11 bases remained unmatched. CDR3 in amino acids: CASSRETGHLTEAFF. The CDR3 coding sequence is TGTGCCAGCAGCCGCGAGACAGGGCACCTGACTGAAGCTTTCTTT.

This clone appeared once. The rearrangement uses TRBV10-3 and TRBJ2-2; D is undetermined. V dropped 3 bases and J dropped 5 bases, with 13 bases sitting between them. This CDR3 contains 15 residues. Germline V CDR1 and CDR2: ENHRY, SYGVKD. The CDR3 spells CAISERIDKTGELFF. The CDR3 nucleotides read TGTGCCATCAGTGAACGAATTGACAAGACCGGGGAGCTGTTTTTT.

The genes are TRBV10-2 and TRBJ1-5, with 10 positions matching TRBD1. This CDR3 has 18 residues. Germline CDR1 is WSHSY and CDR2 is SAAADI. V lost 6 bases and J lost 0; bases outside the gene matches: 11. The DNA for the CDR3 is TGCGCCAGCAGCGAGACAGGGGGCGGGGGAAATAGCAATCAGCCCCAGCATTTT. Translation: CASSETGGGGNSNQPQHF.

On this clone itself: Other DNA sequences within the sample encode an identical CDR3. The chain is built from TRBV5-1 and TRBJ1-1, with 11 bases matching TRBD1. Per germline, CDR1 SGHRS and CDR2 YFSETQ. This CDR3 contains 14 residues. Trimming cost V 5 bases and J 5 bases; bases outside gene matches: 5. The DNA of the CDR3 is TGCGCCAGCAGTGGACAGGGGGCTGGGACTGAAGCTTTCTTT. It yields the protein CASSGQGAGTEAFF.

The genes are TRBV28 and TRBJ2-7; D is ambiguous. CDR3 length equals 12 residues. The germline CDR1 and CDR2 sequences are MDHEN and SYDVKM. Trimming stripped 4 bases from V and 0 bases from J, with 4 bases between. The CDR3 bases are TGTGCCAGCAGTTCCCTCTCCTACGAGCAGTACTTC. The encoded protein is CASSSLSYEQYF. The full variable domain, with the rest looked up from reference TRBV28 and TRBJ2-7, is DVKVTQSSRYLVKRTGEKVFLECVQDMDHENMFWYRQDPGLGLRLIYFSYDVKMKEKGDIPEGYSVSREKKERFSLILESASTNQTSMYLCASSSLSYEQYFGPGTRLTVT.

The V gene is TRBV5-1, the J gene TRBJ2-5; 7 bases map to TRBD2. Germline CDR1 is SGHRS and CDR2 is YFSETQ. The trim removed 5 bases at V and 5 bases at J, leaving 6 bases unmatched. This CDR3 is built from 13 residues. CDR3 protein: CASRQSGTETQYF. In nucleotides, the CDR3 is TGCGCCAGCAGGCAAAGCGGGACGGAGACCCAGTACTTC.

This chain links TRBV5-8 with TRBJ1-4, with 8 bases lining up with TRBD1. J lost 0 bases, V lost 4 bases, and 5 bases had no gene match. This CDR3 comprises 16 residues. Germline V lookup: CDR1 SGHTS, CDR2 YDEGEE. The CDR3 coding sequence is TGTGCCAGCAGCCCATGGACAGGGCCAACTAATGAAAAACTGTTTTTT. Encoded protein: CASSPWTGPTNEKLFF.

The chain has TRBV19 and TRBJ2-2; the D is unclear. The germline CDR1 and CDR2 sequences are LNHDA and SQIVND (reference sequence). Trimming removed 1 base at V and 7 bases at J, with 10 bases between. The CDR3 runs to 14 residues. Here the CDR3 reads CASSIVGVFGELFF. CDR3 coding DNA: TGTGCCAGTAGTATAGTTGGGGTGTTCGGGGAGCTGTTTTTT.

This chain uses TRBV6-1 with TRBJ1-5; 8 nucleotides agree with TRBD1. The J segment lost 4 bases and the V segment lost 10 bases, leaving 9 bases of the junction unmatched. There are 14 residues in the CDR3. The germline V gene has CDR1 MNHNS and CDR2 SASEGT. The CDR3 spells CATGGGQANQPQHF. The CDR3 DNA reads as TGTGCCACAGGAGGGGGACAGGCAAATCAGCCCCAGCATTTT.

CDR3 nucleotides: TGTGCCTGGAGTCTAACAACCGACACCGGGGAGCTGTTTTTT. Its translation: CAWSLTTDTGELFF. The chain is built from TRBV30 and TRBJ2-2, with D uncertain. Trimming shortened V by 2 bases and J by 3 bases, and 10 bases separated the two germline ends. Germline values: CDR1 GTSNPN, CDR2 SVGIG (reference sequence). The CDR3 spans 14 residues.

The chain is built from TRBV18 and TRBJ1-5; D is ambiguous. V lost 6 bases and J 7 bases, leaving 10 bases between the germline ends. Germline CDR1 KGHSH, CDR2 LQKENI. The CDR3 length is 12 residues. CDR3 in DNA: TGTGCCAGCTCGAGGGAAAGCCAGCCCCAGCATTTT. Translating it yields CASSRESQPQHF.

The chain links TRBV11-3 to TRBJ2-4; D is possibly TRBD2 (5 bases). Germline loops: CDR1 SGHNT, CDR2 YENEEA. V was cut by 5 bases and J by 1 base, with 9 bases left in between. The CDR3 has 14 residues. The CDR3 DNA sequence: TGTGCCAGCAGCGATCCGGGGGCCAAAAACATTCAGTACTTC. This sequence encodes CASSDPGAKNIQYF.

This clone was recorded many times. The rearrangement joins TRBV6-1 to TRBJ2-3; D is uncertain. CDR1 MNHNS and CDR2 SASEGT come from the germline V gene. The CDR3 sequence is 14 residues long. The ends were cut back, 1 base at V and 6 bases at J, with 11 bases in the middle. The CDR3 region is CASSEGNKVDTQYF. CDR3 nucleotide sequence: TGTGCCAGCAGTGAAGGGAATAAGGTGGATACGCAGTATTTT.

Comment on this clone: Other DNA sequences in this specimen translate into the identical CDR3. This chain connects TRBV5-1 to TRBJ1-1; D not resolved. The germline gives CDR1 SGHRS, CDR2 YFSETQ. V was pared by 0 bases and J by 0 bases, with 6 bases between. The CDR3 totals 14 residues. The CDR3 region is CASSLVGMNTEAFF. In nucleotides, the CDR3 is TGCGCCAGCAGCTTGGTCGGGATGAACACTGAAGCTTTCTTT.